This note documents a single TCR beta chain sequence. The target of this receptor is not known. No quality values exist for individual bases; no much larger clone is one base distant. TCR beta CDR3 regions were amplified from genomic DNA with the immunoSEQ assay, a bias-controlled multiplex PCR using V- and J-specific primers. In a second PCR step, a proprietary barcode and Illumina adapter sequences were attached to the CDR3 amplicons. An Illumina MiSeq instrument was used to sequence the CDR3 libraries. The study's processing was this. Export and quality control were performed with immunoSEQ Analyzer 3.0, and downstream analyses were performed with R Bioconductor and Immunarch. Only productive rearrangements in the normalized downsampled data set were used to calculate repertoire metrics. In the normalized cohort, a clonotype counted as pathologically expanded if the clonotype was larger than 5 templates. The Inverse Simpson Index served as the measure of repertoire diversity. To capture all clonotypes, CMV-specificity analyses were performed on the non-normalized data set. The table was pulled from immuneACCESS by TCRdb, which kept in-frame rearrangements only. Such tables lose some clones; where checked, under half of the loss comes from unresolved V genes, and the rest has no known cause. D and trimming come from the DNA, and the V and J calls and clone size come from that table. In all, the sample holds some 14,000 clones, and roughly 64% of those were seen once. The ten top clones hold 9.5% to 10% of the sample.

This sample is part of a study of T cell clonotyping in hematopoietic cell transplantation (dated by TCRdb to about 2021). Some background on the complete study: Blood from recipients was drawn roughly 28 days before transplant, then again at days 30, 100 and 180 after transplant. A total of 110 to 150 blood samples were collected in the study from approximately 34 consecutive transplant recipients and their related donors. Patient recruitment ran from late 2015 to early 2017, and follow-up continued until late 2020 or death.

From V the trimming removes 1 base and from J it removes 8 bases, while the gene matches leave 7 bases of the junction unaccounted for. Its CDR3 holds 16 amino acids, cysteine through phenylalanine. Of the read, only the CDR3 DNA is kept; its 48 bases are in frame from base 1. The germline V gene (reference sequence) provides CDR1 MNHEY and CDR2 SMNVEV. Results and caveats for the whole study, not just this receptor: Only a small fraction of recipient repertoires overlapped donor repertoires, with over 95% appearing de novo at the given depth. The sample size was limited, and CD4 and CD8 repertoire contributions could not be separated because cells were not sorted. Broader posttransplant TCR repertoire diversity was predicted by donor and pretransplant recipient Inverse Simpson Index values. A decrease in recipient TCR diversity was observed after transplant, and a progressive increase in pathologically expanded clonotypes was seen from day 30 to day 180.

Nuclei Lysis Solution was used to extract genomic DNA from fresh or cryopreserved unfractionated peripheral blood mononuclear cells. The sample consisted of PBMCs. Here the chain combines TRBV27 and TRBJ2-3; 12 bases in between match TRBD1. This receptor was identified in a human donor who either received an allogeneic hematopoietic cell transplant for a myeloid malignancy or was a related donor (not recorded which). Some clones in this sample may be carry-over from other donors' samples. The CDR3 reads CASSLWGTGGASTQYF. The sequenced DNA is TGTGCCAGCAGTTTATGGGGGACAGGGGGCGCGAGTACGCAGTATTTT.